A single T cell receptor beta chain is shown here with its context. Antigen specificity is unknown. The data stem from a study of T cell repertoires in cytomegalovirus infection. In the study overall: Used in the study were CMV epitopes, some recently identified and HLA-C-restricted, others well-studied and HLA-B-restricted.

The CDR3 is 14 residues long. CDR1 is LNHNV, CDR2 YYDKDF, per germline (reference sequence). Trimming removed 7 bases from V and 9 bases from J, with 21 bases in between. TCRdb passed the reads through MiXCR, listing each CDR3 protein once. This sample has about 310,000 distinct CDR3 sequences, with approximately 25% found just once. This sample comprised cultured PBMCs, obtained from culture after CMV antigen stimulation. The TCR sequence derives from a human donor in good health (CMV status not recorded). Some clones in this sample may be carry-over from other donors' samples. V and J are TRBV15 and TRBJ2-5; D is undetermined. CDR3: CATNDRAASESQYF. In DNA, the CDR3 is TGTGCCACCAACGACCGGGCCGCCTCAGAATCCCAGTACTTC. The full variable domain, its missing parts supplied by reference TRBV15 and TRBJ2-5, is DAMVIQNPRYQVTQFGKPVTLSCSQTLNHNVMYWYQQKSSQAPKLLFHYYDKDFNNEADTPDNFQSRRPNTSFCFLDIRSPGLGDTAMYLCATNDRAASESQYFGPGTRLLVL.